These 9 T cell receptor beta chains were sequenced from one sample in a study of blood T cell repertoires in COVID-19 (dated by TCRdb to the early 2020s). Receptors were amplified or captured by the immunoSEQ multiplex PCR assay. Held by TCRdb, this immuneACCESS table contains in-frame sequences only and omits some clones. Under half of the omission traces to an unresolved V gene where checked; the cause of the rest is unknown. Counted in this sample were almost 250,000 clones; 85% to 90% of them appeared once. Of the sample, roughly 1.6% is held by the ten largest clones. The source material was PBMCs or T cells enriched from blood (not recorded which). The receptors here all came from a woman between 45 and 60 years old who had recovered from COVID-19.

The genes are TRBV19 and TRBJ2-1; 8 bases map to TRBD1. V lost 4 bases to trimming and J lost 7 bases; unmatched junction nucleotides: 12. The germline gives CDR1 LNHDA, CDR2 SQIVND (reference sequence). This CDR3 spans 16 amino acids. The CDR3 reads CASSSQGAALWNEQFF. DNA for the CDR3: TGTGCCAGTAGTAGTCAGGGGGCGGCCCTTTGGAATGAGCAGTTCTTC.

As DNA, the CDR3 is TGTGCCAGCAGCCCAGGGGGCGCGTCACAAGAGACCCAGTACTTC. Residues: CASSPGGASQETQYF. The V call is TRBV5-5, the J call TRBJ2-5; TRBD1 matches 8 bases. V was pared by 4 bases and J by 2 bases, with 7 bases of the junction left unmatched. CDR3 length equals 15 residues. The germline V gene encodes CDR1 SGHKS and CDR2 YYEKEE (reference sequence).

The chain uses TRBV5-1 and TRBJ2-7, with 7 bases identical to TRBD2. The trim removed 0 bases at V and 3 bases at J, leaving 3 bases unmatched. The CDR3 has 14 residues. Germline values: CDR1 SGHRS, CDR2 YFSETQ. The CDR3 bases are TGCGCCAGCAGCTTGGAGGCGGGAGTCTACGAGCAGTACTTC. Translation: CASSLEAGVYEQYF.

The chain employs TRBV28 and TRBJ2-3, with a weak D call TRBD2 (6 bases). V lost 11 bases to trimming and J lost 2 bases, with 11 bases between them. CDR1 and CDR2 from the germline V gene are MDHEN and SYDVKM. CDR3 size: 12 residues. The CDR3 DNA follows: TGTGCCGGTGGGAGGCTCACAGATACGCAGTATTTT. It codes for CAGGRLTDTQYF.

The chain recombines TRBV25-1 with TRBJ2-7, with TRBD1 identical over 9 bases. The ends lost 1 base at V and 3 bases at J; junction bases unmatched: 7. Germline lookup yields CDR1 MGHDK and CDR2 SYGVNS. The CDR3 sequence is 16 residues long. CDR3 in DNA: TGTGCCAGCAGTGAATCTGTACCGGGACAGGGCTACGAGCAGTACTTC. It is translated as CASSESVPGQGYEQYF.

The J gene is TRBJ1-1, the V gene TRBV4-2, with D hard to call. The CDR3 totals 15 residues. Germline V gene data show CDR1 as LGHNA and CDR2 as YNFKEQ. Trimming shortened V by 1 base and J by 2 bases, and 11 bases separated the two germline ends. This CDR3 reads CASSQVNRANTEAFF. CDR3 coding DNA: TGTGCCAGCAGCCAAGTTAACAGAGCAAACACTGAAGCTTTCTTT.

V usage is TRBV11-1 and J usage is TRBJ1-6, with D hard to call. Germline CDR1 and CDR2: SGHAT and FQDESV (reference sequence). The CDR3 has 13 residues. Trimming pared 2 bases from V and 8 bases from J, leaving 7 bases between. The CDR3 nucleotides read TGTGCCAGCAGCTTATTAGAGGATTCACCCCTCCACTTT. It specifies CASSLLEDSPLHF.

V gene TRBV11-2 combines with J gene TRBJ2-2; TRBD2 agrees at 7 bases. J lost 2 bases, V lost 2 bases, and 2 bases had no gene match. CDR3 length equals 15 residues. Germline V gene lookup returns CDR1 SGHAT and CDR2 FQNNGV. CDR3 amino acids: CASSLTGGNTGELFF. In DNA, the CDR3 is TGTGCCAGCAGCTTAACGGGAGGTAACACCGGGGAGCTGTTTTTT.

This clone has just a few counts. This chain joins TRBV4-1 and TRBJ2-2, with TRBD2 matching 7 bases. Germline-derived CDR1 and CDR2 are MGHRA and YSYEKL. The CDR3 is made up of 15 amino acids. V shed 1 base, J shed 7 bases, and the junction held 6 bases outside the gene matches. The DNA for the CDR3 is TGCGCCAGCAGCCAAGGTCCTAGCGGAGGCGGGGAGCTGTTTTTT. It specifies CASSQGPSGGGELFF.